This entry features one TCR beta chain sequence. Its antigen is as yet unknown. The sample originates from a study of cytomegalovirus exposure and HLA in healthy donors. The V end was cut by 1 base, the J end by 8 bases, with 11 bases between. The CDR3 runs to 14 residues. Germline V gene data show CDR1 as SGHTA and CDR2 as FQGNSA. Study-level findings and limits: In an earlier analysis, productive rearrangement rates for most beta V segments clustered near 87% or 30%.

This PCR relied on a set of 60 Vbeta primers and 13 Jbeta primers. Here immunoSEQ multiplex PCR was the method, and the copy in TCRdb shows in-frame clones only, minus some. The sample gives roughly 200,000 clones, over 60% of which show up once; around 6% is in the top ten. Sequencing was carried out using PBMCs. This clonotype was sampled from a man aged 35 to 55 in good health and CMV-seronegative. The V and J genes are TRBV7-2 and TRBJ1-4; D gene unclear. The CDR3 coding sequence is TGTGCCAGCAGCTTAGGAGGGTTGGGAGAAAAACTGTTTTTT. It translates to CASSLGGLGEKLFF.